The 16 T cell receptor beta chains below were found in one sample sequenced in a study of human T cells and chemical hapten exposure. Indicated time point: patch test 1, 2 weeks after DPC sensitization. The treatment: therapeutic diphenylcyclopropenone sensitization with weekly scalp DPC. TCRdb reprocessed the RACE reads with MiXCR, giving one entry per CDR3 protein. Counted here are tens of thousands of distinct CDR3 sequences, around a third occurring once; the ten biggest clones make up 8.9%. The source was whole blood, collected in connection with sensitization to the hapten diphenylcyclopropenone (DPC). These receptor sequences come from a man in his forties with alopecia areata. Some clones in this sample may be carry-over from other donors' samples.

The genes are TRBV2 and TRBJ1-4; D is ambiguous. The CDR3 has 12 amino acids. The ends were cut back, 4 bases at V and 5 bases at J, with 5 bases in the middle. Looked up from germline, CDR1 is SNHLY and CDR2 is FYNNEI. In nucleotides, the CDR3 is TGTGCCAGCAGTGGTCTCAATGAAAAACTGTTTTTT. This translates into CASSGLNEKLFF.

This chain connects TRBV7-2 to TRBJ1-4, with a weak D call TRBD1 (6 bases). CDR3 length equals 14 residues. Germline CDR1 and CDR2: SGHTA and FQGNSA. Trimming stripped 6 bases from V and 4 bases from J, with 12 bases between. This CDR3 reads CASSLQGNNEKLFF. DNA of the CDR3: TGTGCCAGCAGTCTACAGGGCAATAATGAAAAACTGTTTTTT. The full variable domain, its missing parts supplied by reference TRBV7-2 and TRBJ1-4, is GAGVSQSPSNKVTEKGKDVELRCDPISGHTALYWYRQSLGQGLEFLIYFQGNSAPDKSGLPSDRFSAERTGGSVSTLTIQRTQQEDSAVYLCASSLQGNNEKLFFGSGTQLSVL.

This clonotype was seen more than once but under ten times. The DNA for the CDR3 is TGTGCCAGCAGCCGGGGGGGGCAAGAGACCCAGTACTTC. This codes for CASSRGGQETQYF. The gene calls are TRBV5-6 and TRBJ2-5, with 8 positions matching TRBD2. V was pared by 4 bases and J by 2 bases, with 1 base of the junction left unmatched. This CDR3 contains 13 residues. The germline CDR1 and CDR2 sequences are SGHDT and YYEEEE.

The V call is TRBV24-1, the J call TRBJ2-2; unclear D gene. Trimming took 3 bases from V and 4 from J, leaving 2 bases between them. The CDR3 runs 12 residues. Germline CDR1 is KGHDR and CDR2 is SFDVKD. The CDR3 nucleotides are TGTGCCACCAGTGATACCACCGGGGAGCTGTTTTTT. Translation: CATSDTTGELFF.

This chain's CDR3 is CASSLEVAGDAKNIQYF. The CDR3 nucleotides read TGTGCCAGCAGCTTGGAGGTAGCGGGAGATGCCAAAAACATTCAGTACTTC. This chain connects TRBV5-5 to TRBJ2-4; 9 nucleotides align to TRBD2. The germline V gene has CDR1 SGHKS and CDR2 YYEKEE (reference sequence). The CDR3 runs 17 residues. Unmatched junction bases numbered 5, after V lost 0 bases and J lost 1 base.

This clonotype was detected a few times. This chain connects TRBV28 to TRBJ2-4; unclear D gene. The CDR3 contains 11 residues. Germline V lookup: CDR1 MDHEN, CDR2 SYDVKM. V lost 7 bases and J 9 bases, leaving 10 bases between the germline ends. CDR3 in DNA: TGTGCCAGCACGGGTACCGGCATTCAGTACTTC. Protein: CASTGTGIQYF.

This clonotype was counted many times. The rearrangement uses TRBV28 and TRBJ2-4; the D is unclear. This CDR3 contains 14 residues. Per the germline V gene, CDR1 is MDHEN and CDR2 is SYDVKM. Trimming cost V 2 bases and J 0 bases, with 5 bases left between them. The CDR3 nucleotides read TGTGCCAGCAGTTTACGTCAAGCCAAAAACATTCAGTACTTC. Translating gives CASSLRQAKNIQYF.

The rearrangement links TRBV14 to TRBJ2-2; 8 nucleotides line up with TRBD2. Unmatched junction bases numbered 5, after V lost 1 base and J lost 7 bases. The CDR3 covers 15 residues. The germline V gene has CDR1 SGHDN and CDR2 FVKESK. In nucleotides, the CDR3 is TGTGCCAGCAGCCAAGCAGCGGGAGCGGTCGGGGAGCTGTTTTTT. This sequence encodes CASSQAAGAVGELFF.

The chain joins TRBV28 to TRBJ1-2; D is possibly TRBD1 (5 bases). Looked up from germline, CDR1 is MDHEN and CDR2 is SYDVKM. The CDR3 totals 13 residues. With 5 bases removed from V and 7 bases from J, the gap between germline ends came to 14 bases. The CDR3 spells CASSIPGRAGYTF. Here the CDR3 DNA reads TGTGCCAGCAGTATTCCAGGGAGGGCTGGCTACACCTTC.

This clonotype was seen a handful of times. This rearrangement joins TRBV12-3 or TRBV12-4 to TRBJ1-5; the D gene is possibly TRBD1 (5 bases). The CDR3 sequence is 13 residues long. The V end was cut by 5 bases, the J end by 9 bases, with 14 bases between. The CDR3 DNA sequence: TGTGCCAGCAGTCCCGGGGAGGGGTTGCCCCAGCATTTT. Amino acids: CASSPGEGLPQHF.

This clonotype was recorded a few times. The chain has TRBV28 and TRBJ2-7; tentative D call: TRBD2 (7 bases). The germline V gene has CDR1 MDHEN and CDR2 SYDVKM. The CDR3 spans 13 residues. Trimming shortened V by 6 bases and J by 1 base, and 10 bases separated the two germline ends. The CDR3 loop is CASRRGQSYEQYF. CDR3 DNA sequence: TGTGCCAGCAGGCGGGGGCAATCCTACGAGCAGTACTTC.

The V and J genes are TRBV27 and TRBJ1-2; 7 bases fit TRBD1. The CDR3 is 15 amino acids. Looked up from germline, CDR1 is MNHEY and CDR2 is SMNVEV (reference sequence). V lost 7 bases, J lost 5 bases, and 13 bases stayed unmatched. CDR3 DNA sequence: TGTGCCAGCACCTTACTCCCTCCAGGGGGATATGGCTACACCTTC. This codes for CASTLLPPGGYGYTF.

The genes are TRBV7-2 and TRBJ2-1; TRBD2 might be the D (6 bases). With 2 bases removed from V and 6 bases from J, the gap between germline ends came to 14 bases. Germline assignment: CDR1 SGHTA and CDR2 FQGNSA. The CDR3 loop spans 15 amino acids. The CDR3 loop reads CASSLIGSNTNEQFF. The CDR3 DNA follows: TGTGCCAGCAGCTTAATCGGGAGTAATACCAATGAGCAGTTCTTC. Supplemented by reference TRBV7-2 and TRBJ2-1, the full variable domain reads GAGVSQSPSNKVTEKGKDVELRCDPISGHTALYWYRQSLGQGLEFLIYFQGNSAPDKSGLPSDRFSAERTGGSVSTLTIQRTQQEDSAVYLCASSLIGSNTNEQFFGPGTRLTVL.

J is TRBJ2-5 and V is TRBV20-1; TRBD1 agrees at 9 bases. Per the germline V gene, CDR1 is DFQATT and CDR2 is SNEGSKA (reference sequence). Trimming removed 6 bases from V and 6 bases from J; junction bases left unmatched: 17. The length of the CDR3 is 16 residues. The CDR3 DNA sequence: TGCAGTGCGAATAGTAGGACAGGGGAGTATGCCAAGACCCAGTACTTC. Protein: CSANSRTGEYAKTQYF.

This clonotype was seen only once. V usage is TRBV6-2 or TRBV6-3 and J usage is TRBJ1-1; D gene ambiguous. Germline CDR1 MNHEY, CDR2 SVGEGT. V lost 0 bases to trimming and J lost 0 bases, with 17 bases between them. The CDR3 sequence is 18 residues long. The CDR3 coding sequence is TGTGCCAGCAGTTACTCGAGTGAGGAGCGGAACATGAACACTGAAGCTTTCTTT. Protein product: CASSYSSEERNMNTEAFF.

The chain has TRBV7-2 and TRBJ1-4, with D tentatively TRBD1 (5 bases). Trimming removed 2 bases at V and 1 base at J, with 8 bases between. The CDR3 sequence is 15 residues long. Germline CDR1 SGHTA, CDR2 FQGNSA. The CDR3 reads CASSLSQGTNEKLFF. As DNA, the CDR3 is TGTGCCAGCAGCTTATCCCAGGGAACTAATGAAAAACTGTTTTTT. Supplemented by reference TRBV7-2 and TRBJ1-4, the full variable domain reads GAGVSQSPSNKVTEKGKDVELRCDPISGHTALYWYRQSLGQGLEFLIYFQGNSAPDKSGLPSDRFSAERTGGSVSTLTIQRTQQEDSAVYLCASSLSQGTNEKLFFGSGTQLSVL.